Presented here are 18 T cell receptor beta chains from one specimen sequenced in a study of T cell responses to AZD1222 COVID-19 vaccine. Sequencing was performed with immunoSEQ multiplex PCR; in TCRdb, only in-frame clones are kept and a portion is missing. Altogether around 140,000 clones are present, over 75% being singletons, with the ten largest covering roughly 7.2%. This specimen was peripheral blood, taken on day 0 of AZD1222 vaccination. The origin of the receptors is an adult in good health.

This chain uses TRBV11-2 with TRBJ2-3; 9 nucleotides align to TRBD2. In germline, CDR1 is SGHAT, CDR2 FQNNGV. After removal of 4 bases from V and 6 bases from J, the junction contained 11 bases not matched to a gene. The CDR3 is 16 amino acids. The CDR3 region is CASSSTSGRLRDTQYF. The CDR3 DNA reads TGTGCCAGCAGCTCCACTAGCGGGCGACTGCGGGATACGCAGTATTTT.

The CDR3 reads CASSETYTQYF. The CDR3 nucleotides are TGCGCCAGCAGTGAGACGTACACCCAGTACTTC. The chain employs TRBV10-2 and TRBJ2-5; the D is unclear. The CDR3 runs 11 residues. Germline values: CDR1 WSHSY, CDR2 SAAADI. V lost 2 bases and J lost 8, with 6 bases in between.

This sequence joins TRBV2 and TRBJ1-4; D not certain. The germline V gene encodes CDR1 SNHLY and CDR2 FYNNEI. V lost 6 bases and J lost 5, with 13 bases in between. The CDR3 runs 14 residues. The CDR3 region has the DNA TGTGCCAGCAGCCCACTGGCCACGAATGAAAAACTGTTTTTT. Protein: CASSPLATNEKLFF. Complete variable domain (other parts from reference TRBV2 and TRBJ1-4): EPEVTQTPSHQVTQMGQEVILRCVPISNHLYFYWYRQILGQKVEFLVSFYNNEISEKSEIFDDQFSVERPDGSNFTLKIRSTKLEDSAMYFCASSPLATNEKLFFGSGTQLSVL.

The chain is built from TRBV6-4 and TRBJ1-1; maybe TRBD1 (5 bases). Germline CDR1 and CDR2: MRHNA and SNTAGT. Trimming pared 4 bases from V and 4 bases from J, leaving 10 bases between. This CDR3 is 13 amino acids long. CDR3 DNA: TGTGCCAGCAGTGCAGGGAGGGGCACTGAAGCTTTCTTT. Encoded protein: CASSAGRGTEAFF.

The V gene is TRBV11-2, the J gene TRBJ2-7; D tentatively reads TRBD1 or TRBD2 (6 bases each). The CDR3 length is 15 residues. Germline CDR1 SGHAT, CDR2 FQNNGV. Trimming cost V 3 bases and J 4 bases, with 16 bases left between them. The CDR3 spells CASSLTRGGWYEQYF. The CDR3 DNA reads as TGTGCCAGCAGCTTGACCAGGGGAGGTTGGTACGAGCAGTACTTC.

The J gene is TRBJ2-6, the V gene TRBV7-9; the D is unclear. The V gene's germline CDR1 is SEHNR and CDR2 FQNEAQ (reference sequence). V lost 6 bases, J lost 0 bases, and 15 bases lay in between. There are 17 residues in the CDR3. CDR3 in amino acids: CASRSLGRSSGANVLTF. CDR3 DNA sequence: TGTGCCAGCAGGTCCCTAGGACGGTCCTCTGGGGCCAACGTCCTGACTTTC.

This clone was seen only a few times. J is TRBJ1-5 and V is TRBV7-2; 7 nucleotides match TRBD1. Germline V gene sequence: CDR1 SGHTA, CDR2 FQGNSA. The CDR3 extends over 15 amino acids. Trimming removed 5 bases from V and 5 bases from J; junction bases left unmatched: 9. CDR3 region: CASSTQTGTDQPQHF. In DNA form, the CDR3 reads TGTGCCAGCAGCACTCAGACAGGGACCGATCAGCCCCAGCATTTT.

The chain carries TRBV12-3 or TRBV12-4 and TRBJ1-2, with D uncertain. V was trimmed by 6 bases and J by 8 bases, leaving 13 bases between them. CDR3 length: 12 amino acids. CDR3 in DNA: TGTGCCAGCAGGCTGGGTTCGGGGGGCTACACCTTC. Its translation is CASRLGSGGYTF.

This chain uses TRBV28 with TRBJ2-3, with TRBD2 matching 7 bases. Germline V gene sequence: CDR1 MDHEN, CDR2 SYDVKM. Unmatched junction bases numbered 8, after V lost 2 bases and J lost 3 bases. The CDR3 has 16 amino acids. The CDR3 region is CASSLGRVRLTDTQYF. As DNA, the CDR3 is TGTGCCAGCAGTTTAGGGAGGGTGCGATTAACAGATACGCAGTATTTT.

The chain recombines TRBV18 with TRBJ2-7, with 10 bases matching TRBD1. The V and J ends lost 3 bases and 5 bases, in that order; junction bases with no gene match: 7. Germline V gene sequence: CDR1 KGHSH, CDR2 LQKENI. This CDR3 is 15 amino acids long. This CDR3 reads CASSPLRDRGHEQYF. As DNA, the CDR3 is TGTGCCAGCTCACCGCTCCGGGACAGGGGCCACGAGCAGTACTTC.

The chain joins TRBV7-2 to TRBJ2-4, with D possibly called TRBD1 or TRBD2 (5 bases each). This CDR3 has 14 amino acids. Germline V lookup: CDR1 SGHTA, CDR2 FQGNSA. V was pared by 5 bases and J by 0 bases, with 8 bases between. CDR3: CASSPGTAKNIQYF. CDR3 DNA sequence: TGTGCCAGCAGCCCCGGGACAGCCAAAAACATTCAGTACTTC.

This clone has only a few counts. This sequence joins TRBV6-6 and TRBJ1-3; D unresolved. The germline V and J ends were trimmed by 5 bases and 0 bases, with 17 bases remaining between them. This CDR3 is built from 17 residues. Germline assignment: CDR1 MNHNY and CDR2 SVGAGI (reference sequence). CDR3 region: CASSRGYPSLSGNTIYF. In DNA, the CDR3 is TGTGCCAGCAGTCGAGGATACCCAAGCCTCTCTGGAAACACCATATATTTT.

J is TRBJ1-2 and V is TRBV25-1, with 7 bases lining up with TRBD1. V was pared by 7 bases and J by 3 bases, with 2 bases of the junction left unmatched. The CDR3 loop spans 12 amino acids. The germline V gene has CDR1 MGHDK and CDR2 SYGVNS. CDR3 residues: CASKGQYYGYTF. The CDR3 bases are TGTGCCAGCAAGGGACAGTACTATGGCTACACCTTC.

The CDR3 here is CSATQGNYGYTF. For the CDR3, the DNA is TGCAGCGCCACACAGGGCAACTATGGCTACACCTTC. V usage is TRBV29-1 and J usage is TRBJ1-2; TRBD1 might be the D (6 bases). The V end lost 7 bases, the J end lost 2 bases, and 11 bases lay between the germline ends. The CDR3 is made up of 12 amino acids. The germline V gene has CDR1 SQVTM and CDR2 ANQGSEA.

This clone has only one observation. This rearrangement joins TRBV5-1 to TRBJ2-1; tentative D call: TRBD2 (6 bases). CDR3 length: 18 amino acids. V was pared by 0 bases and J by 0 bases, with 16 bases between. Germline CDR1 and CDR2: SGHRS and YFSETQ. The CDR3 spells CASSLEPSGLSSYNEQFF. The DNA of the CDR3 is TGCGCCAGCAGCTTGGAACCCAGCGGGCTAAGCTCCTACAATGAGCAGTTCTTC. The full variable domain, rest sourced from reference TRBV5-1 and TRBJ2-1, is KAGVTQTPRYLIKTRGQQVTLSCSPISGHRSVSWYQQTPGQGLQFLFEYFSETQRNKGNFPGRFSGRQFSNSRSEMNVSTLELGDSALYLCASSLEPSGLSSYNEQFFGPGTRLTVL.

The V gene is TRBV28, the J gene TRBJ1-5; possible D gene TRBD1, 6 bases. V dropped 6 bases and J dropped 6 bases, with 21 bases sitting between them. Germline assignment: CDR1 MDHEN and CDR2 SYDVKM. This CDR3 is 16 amino acids long. The chain's CDR3 is CASSPRGGIGGQPQHF. The CDR3 DNA reads TGTGCCAGCAGCCCGCGGGGTGGAATAGGGGGTCAGCCCCAGCATTTT.

V usage is TRBV20-1 and J usage is TRBJ2-5; D gene uncertain. Per germline, CDR1 DFQATT and CDR2 SNEGSKA (reference sequence). The CDR3 is made up of 11 amino acids. CDR3 amino acids: CRPRIQETQYF. The CDR3 bases are TGCAGGCCTCGAATCCAAGAGACCCAGTACTTC.

The chain employs TRBV6-5 and TRBJ2-5, with 8 positions matching TRBD1. With 6 bases clipped from V and 1 base from J, the junction kept 7 bases outside the gene matches. The CDR3 spans 15 residues. Germline loops: CDR1 MNHEY, CDR2 SVGAGI. The DNA for the CDR3 is TGTGCCAGCAGCCGGGGCAGGGGGCCCCAAGAGACCCAGTACTTC. Its translation: CASSRGRGPQETQYF.